Listed here are 12 T cell receptor beta chains from one sample, sequenced in a study of PD-1 blockade in classical Hodgkin lymphoma. The method was immunoSEQ multiplex PCR; TCRdb's version includes in-frame clones alone and lacks a portion of them. Of about 100,000 clones in the sample, approximately 88% were seen once. Every patient relapsed after autologous stem cell transplantation, and brentuximab vedotin exposure varied. The input for sequencing was peripheral blood mononuclear cells (PBMCs), taken at baseline. These receptors originate from a human donor with classical Hodgkin lymphoma.

The chain combines TRBV6-5 with TRBJ2-7; D may be TRBD1 or TRBD2 (5 bases each). Germline V gives CDR1 MNHEY, CDR2 SVGAGI. The CDR3 loop spans 13 amino acids. Trimming shortened V by 8 bases and J by 1 base, and 12 bases separated the two germline ends. Here the CDR3 reads CASGGTASYEQYF. The DNA of the CDR3 is TGTGCCAGCGGTGGGACCGCTTCCTACGAGCAGTACTTC.

The chain joins TRBV5-6 to TRBJ2-5; no clear D. V was shortened by 0 bases and J by 5 bases, with 11 bases between the two germline ends. The CDR3 has 14 residues. Looked up from germline, CDR1 is SGHDT and CDR2 is YYEEEE. The CDR3 loop reads CASSLVSRWETQYF. CDR3 sequence (DNA): TGTGCCAGCAGCTTGGTGTCTAGGTGGGAGACCCAGTACTTC.

The rearrangement joins TRBV12-5 to TRBJ2-3; the D gene could be TRBD1 or TRBD2 (6 bases each). There are 15 residues in the CDR3. Germline V lookup: CDR1 LGHNT, CDR2 FRNRAP. V lost 5 bases to trimming and J lost 1 base, with 13 bases between them. In nucleotides, the CDR3 is TGTGCTAGTGGTGAGGGGGACTGGGGCACAGATACGCAGTATTTT. This translates into CASGEGDWGTDTQYF.

This chain links TRBV5-1 with TRBJ1-1, with 10 bases fitting TRBD1. Trimming removed 4 bases from V and 7 bases from J; junction bases left unmatched: 10. Per germline, CDR1 SGHRS and CDR2 YFSETQ. The CDR3 sequence is 15 residues long. The CDR3 coding sequence is TGCGCCAGCAGCCCCTCCTCGGGACAGGGGCGTGAAGCTTTCTTT. This codes for CASSPSSGQGREAFF.

The chain couples TRBV7-9 to TRBJ2-7; D is uncertain. Germline V CDR1 and CDR2: SEHNR, FQNEAQ (reference sequence). CDR3 length: 13 residues. V was cut by 0 bases and J by 3 bases, with 6 bases left in between. CDR3 protein: CASSLAWNYEQYF. CDR3 nucleotides: TGTGCCAGCAGCTTAGCCTGGAACTACGAGCAGTACTTC.

For the CDR3, the DNA is TGTGCCAGCAGTTATCGGACAGGGGGAAACATTCAGTACTTC. It yields the protein CASSYRTGGNIQYF. The chain recombines TRBV7-2 with TRBJ2-4, with TRBD1 matching over 10 bases. The CDR3 has 14 residues. The junction had 5 bases not matched to a gene; V was cut back by 6 bases and J by 6 bases. Germline CDR1 is SGHTA and CDR2 is FQGNSA.

The chain couples TRBV18 to TRBJ2-7, with TRBD2 matching over 9 bases. V shed 3 bases, J shed 6 bases, and the junction held 9 bases outside the gene matches. The CDR3 consists of 15 residues. CDR1 KGHSH and CDR2 LQKENI come from the germline V gene. Written as DNA, the CDR3 is TGTGCCAGCTCACCCACTAGCGGGTCGACGACCGAGCAGTACTTC. Its translation is CASSPTSGSTTEQYF.

The V and J genes are TRBV19 and TRBJ2-7; a possible D gene is TRBD1 (6 bases). The CDR3 is made up of 15 amino acids. The germline CDR1 and CDR2 sequences are LNHDA and SQIVND (reference sequence). With 7 bases removed from V and 4 bases from J, the gap between germline ends came to 20 bases. The CDR3 reads CASNPGRGRGYEQYF. The CDR3 DNA reads TGTGCCAGTAACCCGGGCCGAGGAAGGGGGTACGAGCAGTACTTC.

Regarding this clone: The same CDR3 also results from other DNA sequences found in this sample. The V gene is TRBV4-3, the J gene TRBJ2-1; 7 nucleotides match TRBD2. The junction had 7 bases not matched to a gene; V was cut back by 4 bases and J by 4 bases. Germline lookup yields CDR1 LGHNA and CDR2 YSLEER. The CDR3 extends over 15 amino acids. In DNA, the CDR3 is TGCGCCAGCAGCCTGGGACTACAAGCGTACAATGAGCAGTTCTTC. Protein sequence: CASSLGLQAYNEQFF.

This clone was recorded only once. CDR3 coding DNA: TGCAGCGTTCACCCAGGGACCTATGGCTACACCTTC. Translation gives CSVHPGTYGYTF. V gene TRBV29-1 combines with J gene TRBJ1-2; D might be TRBD1 (5 bases). The CDR3 is 12 residues long. CDR1 and CDR2 from the germline V gene are SQVTM and ANQGSEA. The V and J ends lost 5 bases and 4 bases respectively, with 11 bases between them.

The J gene is TRBJ2-7, the V gene TRBV18, with 12 bases that match TRBD2. Trimming at V came to 5 bases and at J to 1 base, leaving 0 bases not matched to a gene. This CDR3 contains 14 residues. CDR1 is KGHSH, CDR2 LQKENI, per germline. The CDR3 reads CASSGTSGSYEQYF. CDR3 bases: TGTGCCAGCTCAGGGACTAGCGGGTCCTACGAGCAGTACTTC.

This chain uses TRBV5-1 with TRBJ2-3; 11 positions match TRBD2. The germline gives CDR1 SGHRS, CDR2 YFSETQ. Unmatched junction bases numbered 7, after V lost 5 bases and J lost 2 bases. The CDR3 consists of 16 residues. The CDR3 sequence is CASREGTSGFTDTQYF. The CDR3 DNA reads as TGCGCCAGCAGGGAGGGGACTAGCGGCTTCACAGATACGCAGTATTTT.